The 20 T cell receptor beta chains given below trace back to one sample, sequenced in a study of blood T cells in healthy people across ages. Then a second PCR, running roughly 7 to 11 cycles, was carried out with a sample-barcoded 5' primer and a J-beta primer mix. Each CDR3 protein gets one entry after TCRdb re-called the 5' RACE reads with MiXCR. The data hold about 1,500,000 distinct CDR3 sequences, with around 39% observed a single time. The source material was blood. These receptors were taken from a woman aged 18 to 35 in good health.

CDR3 in amino acids: CASSQPGLAGTGTQYF. The DNA for the CDR3 is TGTGCCAGCAGCCAACCCGGACTAGCGGGGACCGGGACCCAGTACTTC. The chain uses TRBV3-1 and TRBJ2-5; 12 nucleotides agree with TRBD2. CDR3 length equals 16 residues. J was trimmed by 7 bases and V by 2 bases; bases with no gene match: 8. Germline CDR1 reads LGHDT; CDR2 reads YNNKEL (reference sequence).

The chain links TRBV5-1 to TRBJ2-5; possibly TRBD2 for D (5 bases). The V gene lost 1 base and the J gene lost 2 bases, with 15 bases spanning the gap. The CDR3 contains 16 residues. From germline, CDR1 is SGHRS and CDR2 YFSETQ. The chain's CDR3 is CASSLSILGSQETQYF. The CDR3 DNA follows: TGCGCCAGCAGCTTGAGTATCCTAGGGAGTCAAGAGACCCAGTACTTC.

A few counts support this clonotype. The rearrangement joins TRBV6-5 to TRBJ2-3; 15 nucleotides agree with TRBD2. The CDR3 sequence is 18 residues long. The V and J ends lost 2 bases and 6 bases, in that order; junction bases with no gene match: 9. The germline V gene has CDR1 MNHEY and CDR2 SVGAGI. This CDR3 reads CASSYGLAGGARGDTQYF. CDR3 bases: TGTGCCAGCAGTTACGGACTAGCGGGAGGGGCTCGTGGCGATACGCAGTATTTT.

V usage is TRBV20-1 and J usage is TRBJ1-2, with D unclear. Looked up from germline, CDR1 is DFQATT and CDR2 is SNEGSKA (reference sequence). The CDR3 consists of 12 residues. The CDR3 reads CIIPIPNYGYTF. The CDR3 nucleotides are TGCATAATCCCCATTCCTAACTATGGCTACACCTTC.

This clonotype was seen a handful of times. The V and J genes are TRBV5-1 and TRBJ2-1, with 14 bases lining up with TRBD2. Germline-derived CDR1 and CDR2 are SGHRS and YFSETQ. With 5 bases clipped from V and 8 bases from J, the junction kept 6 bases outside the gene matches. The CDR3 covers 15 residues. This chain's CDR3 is CASSSGTSGRYEQFF. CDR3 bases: TGCGCCAGCAGTTCCGGGACTAGCGGGAGATATGAGCAGTTCTTC.

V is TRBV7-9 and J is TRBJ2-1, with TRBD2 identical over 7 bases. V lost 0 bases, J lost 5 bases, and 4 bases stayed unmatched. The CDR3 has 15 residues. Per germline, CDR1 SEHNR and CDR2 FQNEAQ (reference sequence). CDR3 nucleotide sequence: TGTGCCAGCAGCTTAGCGGGGGGGATTAACAATGAGCAGTTCTTC. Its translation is CASSLAGGINNEQFF.

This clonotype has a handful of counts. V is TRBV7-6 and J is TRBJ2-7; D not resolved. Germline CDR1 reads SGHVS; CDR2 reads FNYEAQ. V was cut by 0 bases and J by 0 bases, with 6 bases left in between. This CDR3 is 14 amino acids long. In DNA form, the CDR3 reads TGTGCCAGCAGCTTAGCGACACCCTCCTACGAGCAGTACTTC. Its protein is CASSLATPSYEQYF.

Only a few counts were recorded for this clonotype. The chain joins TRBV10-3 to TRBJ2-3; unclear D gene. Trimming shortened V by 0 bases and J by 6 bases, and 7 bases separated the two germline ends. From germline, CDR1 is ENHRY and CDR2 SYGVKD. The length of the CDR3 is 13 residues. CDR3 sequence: CAISESMLDTQYF. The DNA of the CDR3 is TGTGCCATCAGTGAGTCGATGCTGGATACGCAGTATTTT.

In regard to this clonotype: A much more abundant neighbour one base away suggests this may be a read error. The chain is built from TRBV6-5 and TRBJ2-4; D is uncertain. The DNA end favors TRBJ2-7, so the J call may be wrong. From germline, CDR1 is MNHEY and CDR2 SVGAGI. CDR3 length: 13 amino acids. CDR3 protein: CASSDAARAEQYF. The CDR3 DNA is TGTGCCAGCAGTGACGCGGCAAGGGCCGAGCAGTACTTC.

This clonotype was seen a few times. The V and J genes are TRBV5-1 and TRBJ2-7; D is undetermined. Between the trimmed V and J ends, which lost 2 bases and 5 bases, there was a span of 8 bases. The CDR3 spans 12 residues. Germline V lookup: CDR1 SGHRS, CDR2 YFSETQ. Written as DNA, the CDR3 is TGCGCCAGCAGCTTCTCACCAAACGAGCAGTACTTC. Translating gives CASSFSPNEQYF.

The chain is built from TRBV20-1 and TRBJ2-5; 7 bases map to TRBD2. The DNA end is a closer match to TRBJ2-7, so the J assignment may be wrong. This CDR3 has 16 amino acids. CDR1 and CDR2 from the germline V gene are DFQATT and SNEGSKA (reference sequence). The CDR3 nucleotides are TGCAGTGCTAGGAGGAGAGGGACTAACGGACCCTACGAGCAGTACTTC. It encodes CSARRRGTNGPYEQYF.

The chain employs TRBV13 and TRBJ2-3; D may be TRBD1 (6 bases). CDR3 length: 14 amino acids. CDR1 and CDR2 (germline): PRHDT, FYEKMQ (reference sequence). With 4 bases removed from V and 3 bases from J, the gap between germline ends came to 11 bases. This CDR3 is CASSSRQVTDTQYF. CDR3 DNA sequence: TGTGCCAGCAGCTCTAGACAGGTTACAGATACGCAGTATTTT.

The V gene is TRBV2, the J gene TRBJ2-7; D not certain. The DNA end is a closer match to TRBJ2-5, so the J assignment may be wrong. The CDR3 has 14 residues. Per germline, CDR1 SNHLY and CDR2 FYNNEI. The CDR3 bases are TGTGCCAGCAGTGAAAACCGAAGGGATGAGACCCAGTACTTC. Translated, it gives CASSENRRDETQYF.

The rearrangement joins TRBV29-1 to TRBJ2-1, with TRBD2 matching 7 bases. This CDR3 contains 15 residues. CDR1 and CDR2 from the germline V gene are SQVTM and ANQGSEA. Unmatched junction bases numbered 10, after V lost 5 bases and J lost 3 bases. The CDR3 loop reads CSVRGSGDFYNEQFF. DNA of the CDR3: TGCAGCGTTCGGGGCAGCGGGGACTTCTACAATGAGCAGTTCTTC.

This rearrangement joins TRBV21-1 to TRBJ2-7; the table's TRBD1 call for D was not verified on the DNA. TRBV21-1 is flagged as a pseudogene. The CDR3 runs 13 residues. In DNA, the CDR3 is TGTGCCAGCAGCAAAGAGTCGGGCGGCGAGCAGTACTTC. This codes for CASSKESGGEQYF.

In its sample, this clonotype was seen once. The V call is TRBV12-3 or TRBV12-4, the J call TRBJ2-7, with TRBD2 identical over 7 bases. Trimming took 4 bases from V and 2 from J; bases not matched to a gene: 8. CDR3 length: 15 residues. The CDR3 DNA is TGTGCCAGCAGTTGGGGGGGGGAACTGGCCTACGAGCAGTACTTC. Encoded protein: CASSWGGELAYEQYF.

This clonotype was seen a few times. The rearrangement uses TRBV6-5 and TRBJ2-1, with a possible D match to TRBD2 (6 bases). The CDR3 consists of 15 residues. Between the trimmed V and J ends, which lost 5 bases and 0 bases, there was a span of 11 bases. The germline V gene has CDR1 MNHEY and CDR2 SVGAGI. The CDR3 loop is CASSTFGSSYNEQFF. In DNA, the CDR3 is TGTGCCAGCAGTACCTTCGGGAGCTCCTACAATGAGCAGTTCTTC.

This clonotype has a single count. Written as DNA, the CDR3 is TGCGCCAGCAGCCTGATTGCCGACAGGGGGTATGAGCAGTTCTTC. The encoded protein is CASSLIADRGYEQFF. The chain has TRBV5-1 and TRBJ2-1, with 9 nucleotides matching TRBD1. Per germline, CDR1 SGHRS and CDR2 YFSETQ. There are 15 residues in the CDR3. Trimming took 4 bases from V and 8 from J; bases not matched to a gene: 10.

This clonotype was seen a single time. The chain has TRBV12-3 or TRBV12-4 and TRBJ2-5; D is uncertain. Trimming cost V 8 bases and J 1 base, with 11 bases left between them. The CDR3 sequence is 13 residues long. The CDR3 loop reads CASGFDGQETQYF. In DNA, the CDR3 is TGTGCCAGCGGGTTCGACGGCCAAGAGACCCAGTACTTC.

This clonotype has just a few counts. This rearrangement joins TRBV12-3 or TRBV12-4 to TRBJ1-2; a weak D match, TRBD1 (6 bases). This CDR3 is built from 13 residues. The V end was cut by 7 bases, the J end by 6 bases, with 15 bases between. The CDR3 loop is CASKRGRRDGYTF. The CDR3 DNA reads TGTGCCAGCAAGAGGGGGAGACGAGATGGCTACACCTTC.